Below, one T cell receptor beta chain is given with its context. Its antigen is currently unknown. The data originate from a study of cytomegalovirus exposure and HLA in healthy donors. Notes on the study in general: The authors considered a cluster of highly shared sequence variants likely to be a sequencing artifact. V- and J-gene trimming of TCR beta was linked (in a later analysis) to a missense DCLRE1C variant. Fewer N-insertions than the roughly 670-donor mean were reportedly shown by an Asian-associated ancestry cluster in a later analysis.

PCR involved 60 Vbeta and 13 Jbeta primers. Data came from immunoSEQ multiplex PCR; TCRdb stores just in-frame clones and leaves some out. The table has 35,000 to 55,000 clones, around 56% seen once. CDR1 is SNHLY and CDR2 is FYNNEI in the germline V gene. CDR3 length: 15 amino acids. The germline V and J ends were trimmed by 6 bases and 7 bases, with 18 bases remaining between them. The sequenced material came from PBMCs. The receptor comes from a man in his 60s in good health and CMV-seronegative. The chain has TRBV2 and TRBJ2-2; a possible D gene is TRBD1 (6 bases). The CDR3 loop is CASRSQGVEHGELFF. CDR3 nucleotides: TGTGCCAGCAGGTCACAGGGAGTGGAGCACGGGGAGCTGTTTTTT. The variable domain in full, completed from reference TRBV2 and TRBJ2-2, reads EPEVTQTPSHQVTQMGQEVILRCVPISNHLYFYWYRQILGQKVEFLVSFYNNEISEKSEIFDDQFSVERPDGSNFTLKIRSTKLEDSAMYFCASRSQGVEHGELFFGEGSRLTVL.